The 32 T cell receptor beta chains below were found in one sample sequenced in a study of T cell responses to AZD1222 COVID-19 vaccine. Data came from immunoSEQ multiplex PCR; TCRdb stores just in-frame clones and leaves some out. The sample records about 100,000 clones, 87% being singletons. The sample in question was peripheral blood, obtained on day 0 of MenACWY control vaccination. The receptors stem from an adult in good health.

This clone was seen just once. This rearrangement joins TRBV7-3 to TRBJ1-5, with D uncertain. CDR3 length: 13 amino acids. From germline, CDR1 is SGHTA and CDR2 FQGTGA. Between the trimmed V and J ends, which lost 4 bases and 6 bases, there was a span of 10 bases. DNA of the CDR3: TGTGCCAGCAGCTCGGCTCCCGGTCAGCCCCAGCATTTT. This codes for CASSSAPGQPQHF.

The chain is built from TRBV28 and TRBJ1-1, with D unclear. V gave up 7 bases and J gave up 1 base, with 13 bases separating them. In germline, CDR1 is MDHEN, CDR2 SYDVKM. The CDR3 has 14 residues. The CDR3 spells CASTSLDGNTEAFF. CDR3 DNA: TGTGCCAGCACCTCCCTGGACGGGAACACTGAAGCTTTCTTT.

The V gene is TRBV11-2, the J gene TRBJ2-5, with 8 bases identical to TRBD1. Per the germline V gene, CDR1 is SGHAT and CDR2 is FQNNGV. The J segment lost 1 base and the V segment lost 5 bases, leaving 3 bases of the junction unmatched. This CDR3 is 14 amino acids long. The CDR3 here is CASSPDRAQETQYF. Written as DNA, the CDR3 is TGTGCCAGCAGCCCGGACAGGGCCCAAGAGACCCAGTACTTC.

The CDR3 region is CASRQLAGGPNEQFF. The CDR3, as DNA: TGTGCCAGCAGACAACTAGCGGGAGGGCCAAATGAGCAGTTCTTC. The chain uses TRBV2 and TRBJ2-1; 13 bases align to TRBD2. The CDR3 consists of 15 residues. V was clipped by 6 bases and J by 7 bases; unmatched bases: 6. The V gene's germline CDR1 is SNHLY and CDR2 FYNNEI.

V gene TRBV11-2 combines with J gene TRBJ1-1, with D perhaps matching TRBD1 (6 bases). CDR3 length: 14 amino acids. From germline, CDR1 is SGHAT and CDR2 FQNNGV. V was trimmed by 1 base and J by 9 bases, leaving 15 bases between them. For the CDR3, the DNA is TGTGCCAGCAGCTTAGGGGGGCGGGGCCTTCAAGCTTTCTTT. Encoded protein: CASSLGGRGLQAFF. The full variable domain, its missing parts supplied by reference TRBV11-2 and TRBJ1-1, is EAGVAQSPRYKIIEKRQSVAFWCNPISGHATLYWYQQILGQGPKLLIQFQNNGVVDDSQLPKDRFSAERLKGVDSTLKIQPAKLEDSAVYLCASSLGGRGLQAFFGQGTRLTVV.

DNA for the CDR3: TGCAGCGTTGCACAGTCGGGGTACCAAGAGACCCAGTACTTC. Its translation is CSVAQSGYQETQYF. The chain joins TRBV29-1 to TRBJ2-5, with D perhaps matching TRBD2 (5 bases). CDR1 is SQVTM, CDR2 ANQGSEA, per germline. The V and J ends lost 4 bases and 0 bases respectively, with 12 bases between them. There are 14 residues in the CDR3.

This chain uses TRBV11-3 with TRBJ2-1, with D possibly being TRBD2 (6 bases). The CDR3 is made up of 16 amino acids. The germline V and J ends were trimmed by 1 base and 4 bases, with 14 bases remaining between them. In germline, CDR1 is SGHNT, CDR2 YENEEA. The CDR3 protein is CASSLGTGAGYNEQFF. The CDR3 DNA reads TGTGCCAGCAGCTTAGGGACGGGAGCAGGGTACAATGAGCAGTTCTTC.

Concerning this clone: This may stem from a read error, because a much larger clone lies one nucleotide away. Other nucleotide sequences from this sample produce the same CDR3. This rearrangement joins TRBV19 to TRBJ1-1; 7 positions agree with TRBD1. Germline V CDR1 and CDR2: LNHDA, SQIVND (reference sequence). The CDR3 is 14 residues long. Here the CDR3 reads CASSRDRLNTEAFF. CDR3 coding DNA: TGTGCCAGTAGCCGGGACAGATTGAATACTGAAGCTTTCTTT.

This clone appeared a single time. The chain joins TRBV28 to TRBJ1-6; D is possibly TRBD1 (5 bases). In germline, CDR1 is MDHEN, CDR2 SYDVKM. This CDR3 is built from 13 residues. V was cut by 4 bases and J by 11 bases, with 12 bases left in between. The CDR3 nucleotides are TGTGCCAGCAGTTGGAGTCAGGGCCCACCCCTCCACTTT. It specifies CASSWSQGPPLHF.

The V gene is TRBV28, the J gene TRBJ1-1; possibly TRBD1 for D (5 bases). Looked up from germline, CDR1 is MDHEN and CDR2 is SYDVKM. The germline V and J ends were trimmed by 6 bases and 8 bases, with 10 bases remaining between them. The CDR3 covers 11 residues. CDR3 DNA: TGTGCCAGCAGGCTACAGGAGGAAGCTTTCTTT. Residues: CASRLQEEAFF.

The rearrangement links TRBV6-5 to TRBJ1-1; D call uncertain. The CDR3 length is 15 residues. Trimming took off 0 bases at V and 1 base at J, with 9 bases between the two ends. Germline loops: CDR1 MNHEY, CDR2 SVGAGI. CDR3 loop: CASSYSLGPNTEAFF. CDR3 DNA sequence: TGTGCCAGCAGTTACTCGTTGGGCCCGAACACTGAAGCTTTCTTT.

The chain couples TRBV6-1 to TRBJ2-3; D might be TRBD2 (6 bases). The germline V gene encodes CDR1 MNHNS and CDR2 SASEGT. V dropped 3 bases and J dropped 0 bases, with 10 bases sitting between them. This CDR3 contains 15 residues. In nucleotides, the CDR3 is TGTGCCAGCAGTGAGCGGGGTTCTAGCACAGATACGCAGTATTTT. Amino acids: CASSERGSSTDTQYF.

The chain links TRBV10-2 to TRBJ2-7; 10 bases agree with TRBD1. Unmatched junction bases numbered 11, after V lost 5 bases and J lost 4 bases. This CDR3 is 16 amino acids long. The V gene's germline CDR1 is WSHSY and CDR2 SAAADI. CDR3 sequence: CASSRGIGQGEYEQYF. In DNA form, the CDR3 reads TGCGCCAGCAGTCGTGGCATTGGACAGGGGGAGTACGAGCAGTACTTC.

This rearrangement joins TRBV6-2 or TRBV6-3 to TRBJ2-7; tentatively, D is TRBD2 (6 bases). Trimming left V 0 bases short and J 0 bases short, with 12 bases between. The CDR3 sequence is 16 residues long. Per germline, CDR1 MNHEY and CDR2 SVGEGT. This CDR3 reads CASSYSGHGSSYEQYF. CDR3 DNA: TGTGCCAGCAGTTACTCGGGCCACGGGAGCTCCTACGAGCAGTACTTC.

The chain carries TRBV7-2 and TRBJ1-2; tentative D call: TRBD1 (5 bases). V lost 4 bases and J 6 bases, leaving 18 bases between the germline ends. This CDR3 contains 15 residues. Per the germline V gene, CDR1 is SGHTA and CDR2 is FQGNSA. CDR3 sequence (DNA): TGTGCCAGCAGCTCCAATTCCGGGACGGGAAATGGCTACACCTTC. Its translation is CASSSNSGTGNGYTF.

CDR3 bases: TGTGCCAGCAGCATGATAAGGGGAAGAACTGAAGCTTTCTTT. This codes for CASSMIRGRTEAFF. The chain uses TRBV5-5 and TRBJ1-1, with D tentatively TRBD1 (5 bases). Germline V lookup: CDR1 SGHKS, CDR2 YYEKEE (reference sequence). V lost 4 bases, J lost 5 bases, and 15 bases lay in between. This CDR3 spans 14 amino acids.

This chain uses TRBV2 with TRBJ1-5, with unresolved D. The CDR3 loop spans 13 amino acids. Between the trimmed V and J ends, which lost 4 bases and 6 bases, there was a span of 10 bases. The germline gives CDR1 SNHLY, CDR2 FYNNEI. CDR3 nucleotides: TGTGCCAGCAGTGGCCTTGGGAGTCAGCCCCAGCATTTT. The encoded protein is CASSGLGSQPQHF.

This clone was picked up a small number of times. CDR3 residues: CASSLSTEGSNQPQHF. The CDR3 DNA follows: TGTGCCAGCAGTTTATCGACAGAGGGTAGCAATCAGCCCCAGCATTTT. The chain couples TRBV28 to TRBJ1-5; TRBD1 is a possible D gene (5 bases). V lost 1 base to trimming and J lost 0 bases, with 10 bases between them. This CDR3 has 16 residues. The V gene's germline CDR1 is MDHEN and CDR2 SYDVKM.

V and J are TRBV28 and TRBJ2-7, with 9 bases fitting TRBD1. Unmatched junction bases numbered 10, after V lost 6 bases and J lost 4 bases. From germline, CDR1 is MDHEN and CDR2 SYDVKM. The CDR3 spans 15 residues. The CDR3, as DNA: TGTGCCAGCAGCCCGCCTACAGGGGGCGGATACGAGCAGTACTTC. This translates into CASSPPTGGGYEQYF.

This clone is a singleton in its sample. This chain links TRBV27 with TRBJ1-1, with TRBD1 matching over 8 bases. CDR3 size: 18 residues. The V gene's germline CDR1 is MNHEY and CDR2 SMNVEV (reference sequence). J lost 1 base, V lost 5 bases, and 15 bases had no gene match. CDR3 sequence reads: CASSPIGTGVRGNTEAFF. CDR3 DNA: TGTGCCAGCAGTCCAATCGGGACAGGAGTCCGGGGGAACACTGAAGCTTTCTTT.

This clone has a handful of counts. The chain is built from TRBV7-9 and TRBJ2-5, with D possibly matching TRBD2 (5 bases). Germline V gene data show CDR1 as SEHNR and CDR2 as FQNEAQ (reference sequence). Trimming shortened V by 2 bases and J by 2 bases, and 12 bases separated the two germline ends. The CDR3 is made up of 15 amino acids. The CDR3 sequence is CASSLWGEAQETQYF. The CDR3 region has the DNA TGTGCCAGCAGCTTATGGGGAGAAGCTCAAGAGACCCAGTACTTC.

The rearrangement uses TRBV6-5 and TRBJ2-5, with D perhaps TRBD1 (5 bases). Trimming removed 5 bases from V and 0 bases from J, with 10 bases in between. CDR3 size: 14 residues. In germline, CDR1 is MNHEY, CDR2 SVGAGI. This chain's CDR3 is CASSLDRHQETQYF. The CDR3, as DNA: TGTGCCAGCAGTCTTGACAGACACCAAGAGACCCAGTACTTC.

The V and J genes are TRBV3-1 (or the pseudogene TRBV3-2) and TRBJ2-5; D is unclear. Trimming removed 1 base from V and 5 bases from J, with 14 bases in between. The germline V gene has CDR1 LGHDT and CDR2 YNNKEL (reference sequence). This CDR3 has 15 amino acids. CDR3 sequence (DNA): TGTGCCAGCAGCCAAGCAGTGGCTATAGTGGAGACCCAGTACTTC. It codes for CASSQAVAIVETQYF.

The chain couples TRBV18 to TRBJ1-2; D possibly corresponds to TRBD1 (5 bases). V was cut by 6 bases and J by 5 bases, with 22 bases left in between. This CDR3 has 16 residues. CDR1 KGHSH and CDR2 LQKENI come from the germline V gene. The chain's CDR3 is CASSRRETSGLYGYTF. The CDR3 DNA follows: TGTGCCAGCTCGCGACGGGAAACATCGGGGCTTTATGGCTACACCTTC.

The CDR3 loop is CASSQDFGGTDTQYF. The DNA of the CDR3 is TGCGCCAGCAGCCAAGATTTCGGGGGGACAGATACGCAGTATTTT. The chain is built from TRBV4-3 and TRBJ2-3; TRBD2 agrees at 7 bases. The CDR3 is 15 amino acids. Germline loops: CDR1 LGHNA, CDR2 YSLEER. Trimming at V came to 0 bases and at J to 3 bases, leaving 3 bases not matched to a gene.

Only a few counts were recorded for this clone. V gene TRBV28 combines with J gene TRBJ2-5, with 8 bases that match TRBD1. CDR1 is MDHEN, CDR2 SYDVKM, per germline. This CDR3 region has 17 residues. The V and J ends lost 3 bases and 5 bases, in that order; junction bases with no gene match: 14. The CDR3 DNA is TGTGCCAGCAGTTTGTTGCGACAGGGGTGGCTTGGGGAGACCCAGTACTTC. Its translation is CASSLLRQGWLGETQYF. Together with reference TRBV28 and TRBJ2-5, the CDR3 gives the full variable domain: DVKVTQSSRYLVKRTGEKVFLECVQDMDHENMFWYRQDPGLGLRLIYFSYDVKMKEKGDIPEGYSVSREKKERFSLILESASTNQTSMYLCASSLLRQGWLGETQYFGPGTRLLVL.

This rearrangement joins TRBV7-8 to TRBJ2-1, with TRBD1 as a possible D gene (6 bases). This CDR3 has 16 residues. V was shortened by 4 bases and J by 4 bases, with 17 bases between the two germline ends. Germline CDR1 SGHVS, CDR2 FQNEAQ. CDR3 region: CASSSPEVDRYNEQFF. The CDR3 region has the DNA TGTGCCAGCAGCTCCCCAGAAGTAGACAGGTACAATGAGCAGTTCTTC.

This clone was seen a handful of times. This chain joins TRBV15 and TRBJ1-4; D might be TRBD1 (6 bases). The germline V and J ends were trimmed by 5 bases and 6 bases, with 13 bases remaining between them. There are 14 residues in the CDR3. Per germline, CDR1 LNHNV and CDR2 YYDKDF (reference sequence). CDR3 residues: CATSRRGADEKLFF. In nucleotides, the CDR3 is TGTGCCACCAGCCGCAGGGGAGCTGATGAAAAACTGTTTTTT.

J is TRBJ1-2 and V is TRBV9; 10 bases align to TRBD1. The CDR3 is 16 amino acids. The J segment lost 3 bases and the V segment lost 0 bases, leaving 5 bases of the junction unmatched. The germline CDR1 and CDR2 sequences are SGDLS and YYNGEE. CDR3 in amino acids: CASSVERQGADYGYTF. The CDR3 bases are TGTGCCAGCAGCGTAGAGAGACAGGGGGCGGACTATGGCTACACCTTC.

V is TRBV20-1 and J is TRBJ2-3; no definite D call. This CDR3 comprises 11 residues. CDR1 and CDR2 from the germline V gene are DFQATT and SNEGSKA (reference sequence). The V end lost 5 bases, the J end lost 4 bases, and 7 bases lay between the germline ends. CDR3 amino acids: CSAEIADTQYF. For the CDR3, the DNA is TGCAGTGCTGAGATAGCAGATACGCAGTATTTT.

V usage is TRBV7-2 and J usage is TRBJ2-1, with 8 bases lining up with TRBD2. After removal of 5 bases from V and 12 bases from J, the junction contained 12 bases not matched to a gene. The germline CDR1 and CDR2 sequences are SGHTA and FQGNSA. The CDR3 is 14 residues long. The CDR3 DNA is TGTGCCAGCAGCCGTAGCGGGGTCGGGGAAGCGCAGTTCTTC. It yields the protein CASSRSGVGEAQFF.

The sample holds a few counts of this clone. This sequence joins TRBV4-2 and TRBJ2-4; D is ambiguous. CDR1 is LGHNA, CDR2 YNFKEQ, per germline. Trimming removed 0 bases from V and 7 bases from J, with 13 bases in between. The CDR3 loop spans 15 amino acids. CDR3 protein: CASSQDTASNNIQYF. In DNA form, the CDR3 reads TGTGCCAGCAGCCAAGATACTGCCTCTAACAACATTCAGTACTTC.